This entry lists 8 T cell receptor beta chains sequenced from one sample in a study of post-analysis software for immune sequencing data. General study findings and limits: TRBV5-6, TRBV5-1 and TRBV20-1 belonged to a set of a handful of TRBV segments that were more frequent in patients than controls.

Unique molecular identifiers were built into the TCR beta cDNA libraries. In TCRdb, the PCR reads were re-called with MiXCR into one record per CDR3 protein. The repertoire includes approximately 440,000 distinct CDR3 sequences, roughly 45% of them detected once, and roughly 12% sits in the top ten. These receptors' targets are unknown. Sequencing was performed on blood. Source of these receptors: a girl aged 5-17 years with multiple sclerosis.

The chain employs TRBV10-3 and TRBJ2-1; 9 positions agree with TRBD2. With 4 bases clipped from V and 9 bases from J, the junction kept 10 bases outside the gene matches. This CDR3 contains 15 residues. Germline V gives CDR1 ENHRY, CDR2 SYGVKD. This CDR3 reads CAISVWREGNSEQFF. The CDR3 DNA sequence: TGTGCCATCAGTGTATGGCGGGAGGGTAATAGTGAGCAGTTCTTC.

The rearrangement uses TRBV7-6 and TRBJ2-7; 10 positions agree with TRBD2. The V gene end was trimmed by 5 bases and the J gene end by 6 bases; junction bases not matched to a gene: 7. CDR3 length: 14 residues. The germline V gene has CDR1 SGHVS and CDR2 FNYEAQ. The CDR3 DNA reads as TGTGCCAGCAGCCAACTAGCGGGATCTGGCGAGCAGTACTTC. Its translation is CASSQLAGSGEQYF.

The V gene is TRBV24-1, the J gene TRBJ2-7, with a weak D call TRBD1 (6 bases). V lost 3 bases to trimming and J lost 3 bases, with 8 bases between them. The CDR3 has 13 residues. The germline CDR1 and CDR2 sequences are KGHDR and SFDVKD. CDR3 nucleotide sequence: TGTGCCACCAGTGATACAGGGAACTACGAGCAGTACTTC. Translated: CATSDTGNYEQYF.

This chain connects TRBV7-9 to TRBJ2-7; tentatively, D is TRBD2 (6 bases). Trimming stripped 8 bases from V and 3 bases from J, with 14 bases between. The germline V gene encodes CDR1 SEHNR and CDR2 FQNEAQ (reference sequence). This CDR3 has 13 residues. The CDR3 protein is CASGPTGDYEQYF. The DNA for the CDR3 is TGTGCCAGCGGTCCTACGGGAGACTACGAGCAGTACTTC.

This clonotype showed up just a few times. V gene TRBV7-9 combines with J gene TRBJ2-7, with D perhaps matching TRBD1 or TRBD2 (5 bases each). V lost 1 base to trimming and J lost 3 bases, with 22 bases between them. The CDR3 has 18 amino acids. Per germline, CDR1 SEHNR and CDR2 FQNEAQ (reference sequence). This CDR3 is CASSLGHRRSGPYYEQYF. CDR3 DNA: TGTGCCAGCAGCTTAGGTCACCGGAGGTCGGGACCCTACTACGAGCAGTACTTC.

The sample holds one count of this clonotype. CDR3 in amino acids: CASSSGRSRDNEKLFF. The CDR3 DNA reads as TGCGCCAGCAGCTCCGGCAGGAGTCGGGATAATGAAAAACTGTTTTTT. The chain links TRBV5-1 to TRBJ1-4; D remains unclear. CDR1 and CDR2 from the germline V gene are SGHRS and YFSETQ. Trimming took off 3 bases at V and 4 bases at J, with 16 bases between the two ends. CDR3 length: 16 residues.

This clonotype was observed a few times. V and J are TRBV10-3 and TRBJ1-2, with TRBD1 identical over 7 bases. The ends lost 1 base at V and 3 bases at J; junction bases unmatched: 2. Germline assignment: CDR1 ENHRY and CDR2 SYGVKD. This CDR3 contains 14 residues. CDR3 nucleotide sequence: TGTGCCATCAGTGAGTTGACAGGGTACTATGGCTACACCTTC. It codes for CAISELTGYYGYTF.

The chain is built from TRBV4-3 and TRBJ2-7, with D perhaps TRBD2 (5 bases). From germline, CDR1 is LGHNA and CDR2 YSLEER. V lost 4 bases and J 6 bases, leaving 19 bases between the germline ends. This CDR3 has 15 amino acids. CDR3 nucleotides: TGCGCCAGCAGCCGATCTCCGGGATCCTTTGGCGAGCAGTACTTC. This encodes CASSRSPGSFGEQYF.